This T cell receptor (beta chain) was captured in a study of prognosis after radiotherapy for stage I lung cancer (dated by TCRdb to 2020 to 2023). General notes on the study: Between April 2018 and early 2019, approximately 18 stage I NSCLC patients were enrolled in Nanjing, China. There were some 13 patients with newly diagnosed primary stage I lung tumors and five patients with oligometastatic NSCLC after surgical resection of the primary tumor. Every patient was deemed medically inoperable, roughly eleven because of comorbidities and six to eight because they refused surgery. The cohort was made up of roughly 13 men and several women, with a median age of around 74 years and an age range of 53 to 84 years. Squamous cell carcinoma histology was identified in several patients, and adenocarcinoma histology was identified in under 15 patients. Image-guided IMRT or VMAT was used to deliver SBRT in 3 to 5 fractions at a biologically effective dose of at least 100 Gy. No patient received concurrent therapy alongside SBRT. Distant metastases were developed by four of the 19 patients after SBRT, at a median of roughly 7 months, whereas no significant progression was observed in the other 15 patients. Peripheral blood TCR beta repertoires were profiled in stage I NSCLC patients before and after stereotactic body radiotherapy, and the study then linked these repertoires to distant failure. A total of about 40 blood samples from 19 patients were sequenced, with one sample obtained before and one obtained after SBRT for each patient.

This clonotype was counted ten times or more. Its antigen is still unknown. Base qualities were left out, and no much larger clone turns up one base away. At the junction V is shortened by 0 bases and J by 7 bases, with 13 bases in between. The CDR3 measures 14 amino acids from cysteine to phenylalanine. Just CDR3 DNA is preserved here, 42 bases in frame from base 1. Per the germline V gene, SGHRS is the CDR1 and YFSETQ is the CDR2. The TCR beta CDR3 region was amplified from genomic DNA by two rounds of multiplex PCR. The first PCR round used primers specific to each TRBV and TRBJ gene, with sequences filed in Chinese patent CN105087789A. Universal primers were used in the second PCR round. The Roche High Pure PCR Template Preparation Kit was used to extract genomic DNA from frozen PBMCs. The libraries underwent paired-end sequencing with 151 bp reads on an Illumina HiSeq 3000. Per the source publication's procedure: CutAdapt was used to remove raw reads lacking the multiplex PCR primer sequences. Using PEAR, the high-quality paired reads were merged into contigs. By aligning each contig to reference sequences, MiXCR assigned the TRB V, D and J gene segments to that contig. To remove sequencing errors, CDR3 sequences were clustered according to base quality and sequence similarity. Shannon entropy, normalized by the natural log of the productive TCR sequence number, served as the measure of diversity. Clonality was computed as one minus the ratio of Shannon entropy to the natural log of the number of unique clonotypes. The Youden index of ROC curves was used to select progression-free survival cut-offs for repertoire metrics, and analyses were performed in R 3.5.3. Using fastp trimming at Q25 and MiXCR clonotype assembly, TCRdb reanalyzed the public sequencing data and kept in-frame beta chains. Duplicate CDR3 protein sequences are folded into a single record with the most common DNA and genes. TCRdb, rather than the study authors, made the V and J calls. A total of 15,000 to 20,000 distinct CDR3 sequences appear in this sample, approximately 29% of them only once. 25% to 40% of the sample goes to the ten largest clones.

Study-wide findings and limitations: Post-SBRT Shannon entropy and its change from baseline were lower in patients who developed distant metastases; baseline Shannon entropy was not associated with metastases. The study was limited by its small cohort and short follow-up, and the findings require independent validation. All reported P values were unadjusted for multiple comparisons. TRBV and TRBJ usage frequencies reportedly differed by metastasis status, in two V genes at baseline and in nine V and two J genes after SBRT. Whether the expanded TCR clones were tumor-specific was not determined. After SBRT, the count of unique TCR clones dropped from a median of roughly 9,400 beforehand to nearly 7,000 afterward (Wilcoxon paired P=0.011).

All patients had node-negative disease on CT and PET/CT, and none had a history of other malignancies or had previously received chemotherapy or radiotherapy. Around 6 milliliters of peripheral venous blood were drawn into EDTA tubes at each of two time points. Ficoll-Paque Plus density-gradient centrifugation was used to isolate PBMCs. Right after collection, samples were placed at -80 degrees C and kept there until analysis. Specimen: PBMCs, collected before or after stereotactic body radiation therapy (not recorded which). In this chain, TRBV5-1 is recombined with TRBJ1-1; the D gene lacks a confident call. The sequence was collected from a donor aged 50 or older with non-small cell lung cancer. CDR3 reads: CASSLDDVINEAFF. Here is the DNA: TGCGCCAGCAGCTTGGACGACGTAATTAATGAAGCTTTCTTT.